The 11 T cell receptor beta chains listed next were all sequenced from one sample in a study of vaccination effects on CD4 cells after COVID-19. Antigens of these TCRs are unknown. Data came from immunoSEQ multiplex PCR; TCRdb stores just in-frame clones and leaves some out. The sample includes about 40,000 clones, about 67% of them seen just once. Culturing for around ten days preceded CD4+ T cell isolation. As their vaccination, participants received two doses of either BNT162b2 or mRNA-1273. This material consisted of CD4+ T cells from PBMCs cultured without peptide, taken after COVID-19 vaccination. The receptors were sampled from a human donor who received a COVID-19 vaccine.

This chain uses TRBV29-1 with TRBJ1-2; D is uncertain. The CDR3 loop spans 12 amino acids. Germline CDR1 reads SQVTM; CDR2 reads ANQGSEA. CDR3: CTIQSFGYGYTF. The CDR3 nucleotides read TGCACCATTCAGTCCTTTGGGTATGGCTACACCTTC.

This chain connects TRBV10-1 to TRBJ2-6, with D unresolved. The CDR3 is 14 residues long. The V and J ends lost 2 bases and 1 base respectively, with 3 bases between them. CDR1 and CDR2 (germline): WNHNN, SYGVQD (reference sequence). CDR3 residues: CASSEGSGANVLTF. Here the CDR3 DNA reads TGCGCCAGCAGTGAGGGGTCTGGGGCCAACGTCCTGACTTTC.

The chain combines TRBV27 with TRBJ1-1; unclear D gene. The V and J ends lost 5 bases and 1 base respectively, with 11 bases between them. Germline CDR1 is MNHEY and CDR2 is SMNVEV (reference sequence). This CDR3 comprises 14 residues. The CDR3 here is CASSRREGNTEAFF. DNA for the CDR3: TGTGCCAGCAGTAGGAGAGAGGGGAACACTGAAGCTTTCTTT.

This chain joins TRBV19 and TRBJ1-6, with D possibly matching TRBD1 (6 bases). The V and J ends lost 6 bases and 9 bases respectively, with 21 bases between them. Germline V lookup: CDR1 LNHDA, CDR2 SQIVND (reference sequence). There are 16 residues in the CDR3. CDR3 residues: CASRETGKLRGSPLHF. The CDR3 DNA sequence: TGTGCCAGTAGAGAGACAGGAAAGCTCCGCGGTTCACCCCTCCACTTT.

The chain has TRBV6-1 and TRBJ1-2; perhaps TRBD1 as D (5 bases). In germline, CDR1 is MNHNS, CDR2 SASEGT. V shed 2 bases and J shed 7 bases, with 17 bases lying between them. This CDR3 has 15 amino acids. CDR3 DNA sequence: TGTGCCAGCAGTGAATACGTTAGCGTCGGGGGTGGCTACACCTTC. Its translation is CASSEYVSVGGGYTF.

The genes are TRBV5-4 and TRBJ2-7; possibly TRBD1 or TRBD2 for D (5 bases each). The germline V gene has CDR1 SGHNT and CDR2 YYREEE (reference sequence). V was shortened by 4 bases and J by 7 bases, with 12 bases between the two germline ends. The CDR3 spans 12 residues. DNA for the CDR3: TGTGCCAGCAGCCGGGACGGTGGAGAGCAGTACTTC. Translating gives CASSRDGGEQYF.

The chain is built from TRBV3-1 (or the pseudogene TRBV3-2) and TRBJ2-1, with D perhaps TRBD1 or TRBD2 (5 bases each). V lost 3 bases, J lost 15 bases, and 12 bases lay in between. Germline values: CDR1 LGHDT, CDR2 YNNKEL (reference sequence). The CDR3 runs 11 residues. This CDR3 is CASSQRDRRFF. The CDR3 DNA sequence: TGTGCCAGCAGCCAGAGGGACCGCCGGTTCTTC.

The chain has TRBV7-9 and TRBJ1-1, with a possible D match to TRBD1 (5 bases). Trimming left V 2 bases short and J 4 bases short, with 8 bases between. The V gene's germline CDR1 is SEHNR and CDR2 FQNEAQ (reference sequence). The CDR3 contains 13 residues. The CDR3 spells CASSLFRGTEAFF. For the CDR3, the DNA is TGTGCCAGCAGCTTATTTAGGGGCACTGAAGCTTTCTTT.

The gene calls are TRBV11-2 and TRBJ1-5; D is perhaps TRBD1 (5 bases). Trimming shortened V by 5 bases and J by 6 bases, and 20 bases separated the two germline ends. Germline loops: CDR1 SGHAT, CDR2 FQNNGV. This CDR3 spans 16 amino acids. CDR3 DNA sequence: TGTGCCAGCAGCCCCACGAAGGGGCCCCTCGGTCAGCCCCAGCATTTT. Translating gives CASSPTKGPLGQPQHF.

The rearrangement uses TRBV11-2 and TRBJ2-1; no reliable D call. The V end lost 10 bases, the J end lost 9 bases, and 25 bases lay between the germline ends. CDR1 SGHAT and CDR2 FQNNGV come from the germline V gene. The CDR3 has 15 amino acids. CDR3 in amino acids: CAISATDSLWSEQFF. As DNA, the CDR3 is TGTGCCATATCGGCTACGGATTCTCTATGGAGTGAGCAGTTCTTC.

The CDR3 DNA reads as TGTGCCAGCAGCTTATTTGGGCTCCAGAACACTGAAGCTTTCTTT. Its translation is CASSLFGLQNTEAFF. V is TRBV7-2 and J is TRBJ1-1; D uncertain. The CDR3 runs to 15 residues. V was pared by 2 bases and J by 1 base, with 11 bases between. Germline CDR1 reads SGHTA; CDR2 reads FQGNSA.